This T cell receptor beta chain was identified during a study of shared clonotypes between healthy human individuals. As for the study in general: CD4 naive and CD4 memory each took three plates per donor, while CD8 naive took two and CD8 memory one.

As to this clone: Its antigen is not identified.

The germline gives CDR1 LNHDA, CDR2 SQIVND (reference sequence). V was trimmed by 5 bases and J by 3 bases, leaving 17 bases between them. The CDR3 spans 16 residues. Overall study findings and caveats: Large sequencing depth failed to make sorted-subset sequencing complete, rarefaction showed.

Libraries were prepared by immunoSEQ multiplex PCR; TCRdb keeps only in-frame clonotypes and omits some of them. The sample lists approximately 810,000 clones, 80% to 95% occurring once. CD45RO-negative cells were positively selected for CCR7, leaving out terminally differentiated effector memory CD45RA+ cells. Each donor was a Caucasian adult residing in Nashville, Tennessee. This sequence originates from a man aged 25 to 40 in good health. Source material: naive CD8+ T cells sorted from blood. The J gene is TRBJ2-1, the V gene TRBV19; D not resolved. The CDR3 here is CASSVPPLEIYNEQFF. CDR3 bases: TGTGCCAGTAGTGTTCCCCCCCTAGAAATCTACAATGAGCAGTTCTTC.